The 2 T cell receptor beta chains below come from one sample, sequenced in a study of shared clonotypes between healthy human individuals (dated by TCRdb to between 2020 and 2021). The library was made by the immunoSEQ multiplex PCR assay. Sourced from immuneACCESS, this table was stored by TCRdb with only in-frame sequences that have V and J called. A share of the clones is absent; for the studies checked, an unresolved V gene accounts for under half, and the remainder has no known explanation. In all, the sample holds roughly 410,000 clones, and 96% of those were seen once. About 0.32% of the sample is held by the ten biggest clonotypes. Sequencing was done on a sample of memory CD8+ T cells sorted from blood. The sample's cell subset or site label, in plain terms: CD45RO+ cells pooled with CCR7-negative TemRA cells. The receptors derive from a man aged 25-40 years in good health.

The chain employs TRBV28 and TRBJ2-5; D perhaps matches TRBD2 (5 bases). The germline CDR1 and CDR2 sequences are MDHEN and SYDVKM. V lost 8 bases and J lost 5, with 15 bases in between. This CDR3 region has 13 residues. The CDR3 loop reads CASCGPTGETQYF. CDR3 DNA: TGTGCCAGCTGCGGCCCCACGGGGGAGACCCAGTACTTC.

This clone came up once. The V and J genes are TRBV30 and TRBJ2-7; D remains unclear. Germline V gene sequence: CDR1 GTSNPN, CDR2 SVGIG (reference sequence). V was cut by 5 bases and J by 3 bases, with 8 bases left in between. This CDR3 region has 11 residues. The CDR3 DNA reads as TGTGCCTGGGAAACAAGCTACGAGCAGTACTTC. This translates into CAWETSYEQYF.